One T cell receptor beta chain is described in this entry. This clone was recorded only once. Its recognized antigen is unknown. No clone much larger than this one lies a single base away; base qualities are absent. Using the deep immunoSEQ assay, multiplex PCR amplified TCR CDR3 regions from genomic DNA. Extracted genomic DNA from each cell subset was distributed evenly across all wells of several immunoSEQ 96-well plates, and each plate was treated as a replicate. For sorted subsets, roughly 200 ng of genomic DNA, equivalent to around 31,000 T cell genomes, went into each replicate PCR. Purified libraries were quantified with a Qubit 3.0 fluorometer, sized on a Bioanalyzer 2100, and re-quantified with the KAPA Library Quantification kit. A separate single-read 150-cycle Illumina NextSeq 550 flow cell was used to sequence each immunoSEQ 96-well plate. Per the original workflow: The immunoSEQ output contained only junctional sequences without quality scores, so filtering could not match that applied to full-length reads. To assign V/J genes and CDR3, sequences were annotated against IMGT germline references using PyIR, a Python wrapper for IgBLAST v1.9. Reads were filtered out if the reads had weak V/J assignments (E-value above 1e-6), no CDR3, stop codons, out-of-frame junctions, or ambiguous translated residues. V3J clonotypes were defined as sequences sharing an identical inferred V gene, J gene, and CDR3 amino acid sequence. Percentage overlap between repertoires was computed as shared unique clonotypes divided by the size of the smaller repertoire. RTK rarefaction, the Chao1 estimator, and Recon v2.1 estimates of unobserved clonotypes were used to assess repertoire richness. Generation probabilities were computed with OLGA for all TCRbeta clonotypes obtained by the gDNA method from four donors. Here the immuneACCESS table is served through TCRdb, limited to in-frame sequences with V and J called. Missing clones are a known gap in these copies; in checked studies unresolved V genes cover under half, and the rest lacks a known reason. V and J calls and clone size are as listed in that table; D and trimming were resolved from the DNA. A total of 2 million to 2.5 million clones appear in this sample, around 95% of them only once. Less than 0.15% of the sample lies in the top ten.

The data belong to a study of shared clonotypes between healthy human individuals (dated by TCRdb to about 2020). Background on the whole study: A few men and a couple of women, aged 18 to 49 years, made up the cohort. For each donor, three plates each were used for CD4 naive and CD4 memory, two plates were used for CD8 naive, and one plate was used for CD8 memory. To estimate repertoire size and how much clonotype sharing occurs between individuals, the study deeply sequenced the blood TCR repertoires of several healthy adults. To increase sequencing depth and limit assay-specific biases, different laboratories used diverse techniques to prepare libraries and sequence TCR repertoires. Leukapheresis yielded between about 0.85 and 10 billion PBMCs per donor.

The donors were healthy, HIV-negative adults with no recently reported acute infections or vaccinations. Only Caucasian adults living in Nashville, Tennessee, USA were represented among the donors. Magnetic negative selection was used to enrich CD4+ T cells, after which naive cells were positively selected on CD45RA and the negative fraction became the memory subset. Blood was collected by leukapheresis, and PBMCs were isolated by Ficoll-Histopaque density gradient centrifugation and then cryopreserved in liquid nitrogen vapor phase. Analytical flow cytometry was used to check the purity and quantity of every magnetically sorted T cell population. From each sorted fraction, genomic DNA was isolated and quantified by UV absorbance on a Nanodrop 2000c. The germline V gene sets CDR1 to KGHSH and CDR2 to LQKENI. The CDR3 runs 15 amino acids, cysteine and phenylalanine included. The retained sequence is limited to the CDR3, 45 bases, with the frame set at the first base. V lost 1 base and J lost 3 bases; the stretch between them is 12 bases long.

Study-wide conclusions, independent of this receptor: Sharing across several donors was observed for roughly 5% of naive CD4, 3.5% of naive CD8, over 2% of memory CD4, and about 0.4% of memory CD8 clonotypes. Estimated clonotype richness was generally larger for naive than for memory subsets. Because the study included only a small number of donors, the genetic and exposure-history diversity represented was limited. Sampling was restricted to blood, and TCR repertoires in tissues likely differ from the TCR repertoires found in blood. Even with the large sequencing depth, rarefaction of the sorted-subset datasets indicated that sequencing was incomplete. Compared with non-shared clonotypes, the clonotypes found in all four sorted-subset donors had higher generation probabilities. Pairwise subsampling led to the expectation that sequencing depth would affect the degree of clonotype sharing among donors.

Recombination linked TRBV18 to TRBJ1-2, with an unclear D gene assignment. This receptor was identified in a man younger than 30 in good health. The sample was naive CD4+ T cells sorted from blood. Sample cell subset or site, as interpreted from the label and publication: CD45RA+ positively selected. The nucleotides read TGTGCCAGCTCACCACTGGCGACGAAGGACTATGGCTACACCTTC. This sequence encodes CASSPLATKDYGYTF.